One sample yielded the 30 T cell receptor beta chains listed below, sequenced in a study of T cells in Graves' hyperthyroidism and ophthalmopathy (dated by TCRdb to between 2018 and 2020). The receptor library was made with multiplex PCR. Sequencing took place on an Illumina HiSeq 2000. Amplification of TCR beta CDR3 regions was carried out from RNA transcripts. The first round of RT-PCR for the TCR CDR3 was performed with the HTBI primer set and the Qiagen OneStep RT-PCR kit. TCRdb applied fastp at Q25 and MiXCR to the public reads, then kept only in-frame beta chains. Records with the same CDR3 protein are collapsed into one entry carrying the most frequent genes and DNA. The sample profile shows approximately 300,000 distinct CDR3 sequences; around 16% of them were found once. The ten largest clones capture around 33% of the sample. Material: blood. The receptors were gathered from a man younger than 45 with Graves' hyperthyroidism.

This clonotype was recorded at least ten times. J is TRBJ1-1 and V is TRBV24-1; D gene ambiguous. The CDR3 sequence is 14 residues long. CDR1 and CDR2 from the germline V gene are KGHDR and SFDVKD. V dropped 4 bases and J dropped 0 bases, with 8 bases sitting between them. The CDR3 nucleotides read TGTGCCACCAGTGACACTGGAATGAACACTGAAGCTTTCTTT. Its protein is CATSDTGMNTEAFF.

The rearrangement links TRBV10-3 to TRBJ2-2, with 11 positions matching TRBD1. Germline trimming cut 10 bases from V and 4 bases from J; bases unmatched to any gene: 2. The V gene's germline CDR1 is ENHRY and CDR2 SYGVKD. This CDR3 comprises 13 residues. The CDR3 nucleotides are TGTGCCACCGGGACAGGGGGCACCGGGGAGCTGTTTTTT. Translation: CATGTGGTGELFF.

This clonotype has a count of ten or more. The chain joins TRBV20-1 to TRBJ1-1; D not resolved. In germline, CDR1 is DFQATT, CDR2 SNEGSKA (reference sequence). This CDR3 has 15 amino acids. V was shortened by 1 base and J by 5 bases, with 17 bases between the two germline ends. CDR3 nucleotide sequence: TGCAGTGCTAGAGGACCCCGTAGGGATGGGACTGAAGCTTTCTTT. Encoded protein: CSARGPRRDGTEAFF.

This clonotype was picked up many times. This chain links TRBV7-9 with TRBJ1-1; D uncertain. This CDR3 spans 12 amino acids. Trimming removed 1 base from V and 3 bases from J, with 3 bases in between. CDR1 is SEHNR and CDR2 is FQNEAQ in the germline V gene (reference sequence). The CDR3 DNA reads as TGTGCCAGCAGCTTAGACGACACTGAAGCTTTCTTT. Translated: CASSLDDTEAFF.

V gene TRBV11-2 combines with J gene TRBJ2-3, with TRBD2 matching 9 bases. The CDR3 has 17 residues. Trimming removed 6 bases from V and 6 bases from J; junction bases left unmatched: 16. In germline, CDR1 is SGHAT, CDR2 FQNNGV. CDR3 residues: CASRRGRLAETRDTQYF. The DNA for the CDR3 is TGTGCCAGCAGGCGGGGTAGACTAGCGGAGACGAGGGATACGCAGTATTTT.

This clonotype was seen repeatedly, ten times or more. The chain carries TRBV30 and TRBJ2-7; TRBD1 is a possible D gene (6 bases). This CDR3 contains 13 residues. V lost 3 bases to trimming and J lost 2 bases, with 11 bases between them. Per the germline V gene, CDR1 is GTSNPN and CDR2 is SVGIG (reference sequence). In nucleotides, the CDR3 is TGTGCCTGGAGCCGACAGGTCCCCTACGAGCAGTACTTC. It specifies CAWSRQVPYEQYF.

Here the CDR3 reads CSATLAGVSDTQYF. The CDR3 DNA follows: TGCAGTGCCACACTAGCGGGAGTTTCAGATACGCAGTATTTT. The chain recombines TRBV20-1 with TRBJ2-3; 11 positions agree with TRBD2. CDR3 length: 14 amino acids. Germline V gene lookup returns CDR1 DFQATT and CDR2 SNEGSKA (reference sequence). The ends lost 6 bases at V and 4 bases at J; junction bases unmatched: 6.

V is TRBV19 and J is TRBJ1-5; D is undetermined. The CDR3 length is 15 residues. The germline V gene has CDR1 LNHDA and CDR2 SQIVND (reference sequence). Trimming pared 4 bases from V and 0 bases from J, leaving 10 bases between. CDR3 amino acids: CASSTMVGSNQPQHF. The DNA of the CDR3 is TGTGCCAGTAGTACGATGGTAGGTAGCAATCAGCCCCAGCATTTT. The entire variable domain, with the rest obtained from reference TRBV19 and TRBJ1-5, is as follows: DGGITQSPKYLFRKEGQNVTLSCEQNLNHDAMYWYRQDPGQGLRLIYYSQIVNDFQKGDIAEGYSVSREKKESFPLTVTSAQKNPTAFYLCASSTMVGSNQPQHFGDGTRLSIL.

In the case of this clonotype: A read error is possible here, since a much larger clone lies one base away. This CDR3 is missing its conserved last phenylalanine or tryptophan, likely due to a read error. In DNA, the CDR3 is TGTGCCAGCAGCTACGCGGGCTCACCCCTCCACCTT. Translation: CASSYAGSPLHL. The chain couples TRBV27 to TRBJ1-6; D unclear. V lost 6 bases and J 10 bases, leaving 10 bases between the germline ends. CDR1 and CDR2 from the germline V gene are MNHEY and SMNVEV (reference sequence). The CDR3 covers 12 residues.

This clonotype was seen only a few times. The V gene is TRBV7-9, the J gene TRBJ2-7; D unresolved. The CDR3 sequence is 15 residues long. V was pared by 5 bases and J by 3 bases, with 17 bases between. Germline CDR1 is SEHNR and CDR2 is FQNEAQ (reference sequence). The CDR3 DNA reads TGTGCCAGCAGCCCAACCGGGCCGTCTAGCTACGAGCAGTACTTC. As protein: CASSPTGPSSYEQYF. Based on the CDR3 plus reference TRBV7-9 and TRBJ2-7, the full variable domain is DTGVSQNPRHKITKRGQNVTFRCDPISEHNRLYWYRQTLGQGPEFLTYFQNEAQLEKSRLLSDRFSAERPKGSFSTLEIQRTEQGDSAMYLCASSPTGPSSYEQYFGPGTRLTVT.

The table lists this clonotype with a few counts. For the CDR3, the DNA is TGTGCCACTGGCTCTGGGGGGGGTTACAATGAGCAGTTCTTC. The encoded protein is CATGSGGGYNEQFF. J is TRBJ2-1 and V is TRBV19, with TRBD2 matching over 7 bases. CDR1 and CDR2 from the germline V gene are LNHDA and SQIVND (reference sequence). This CDR3 region has 14 residues. V shed 10 bases, J shed 4 bases, and the junction held 10 bases outside the gene matches. Drawing the rest from reference TRBV19 and TRBJ2-1, the complete variable domain is DGGITQSPKYLFRKEGQNVTLSCEQNLNHDAMYWYRQDPGQGLRLIYYSQIVNDFQKGDIAEGYSVSREKKESFPLTVTSAQKNPTAFYLCATGSGGGYNEQFFGPGTRLTVL.

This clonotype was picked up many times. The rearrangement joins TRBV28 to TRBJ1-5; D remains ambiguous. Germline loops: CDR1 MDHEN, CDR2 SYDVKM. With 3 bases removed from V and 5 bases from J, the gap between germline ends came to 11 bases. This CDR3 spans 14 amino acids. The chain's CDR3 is CASSFRQTHQPQHF. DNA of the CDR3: TGTGCCAGCAGTTTTAGGCAGACTCATCAGCCCCAGCATTTT.

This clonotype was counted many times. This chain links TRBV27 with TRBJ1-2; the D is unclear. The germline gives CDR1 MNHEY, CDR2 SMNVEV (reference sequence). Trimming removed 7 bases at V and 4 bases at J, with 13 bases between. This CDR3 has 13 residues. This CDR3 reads CASMGTLGYGYTF. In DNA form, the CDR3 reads TGTGCCAGCATGGGCACCCTGGGCTATGGCTACACCTTC.

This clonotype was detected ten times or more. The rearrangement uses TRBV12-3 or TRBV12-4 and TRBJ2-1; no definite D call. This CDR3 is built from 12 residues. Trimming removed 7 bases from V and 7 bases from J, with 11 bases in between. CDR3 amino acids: CASTNSLNEQFF. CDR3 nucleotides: TGTGCCAGCACCAATAGCCTGAATGAGCAGTTCTTC.

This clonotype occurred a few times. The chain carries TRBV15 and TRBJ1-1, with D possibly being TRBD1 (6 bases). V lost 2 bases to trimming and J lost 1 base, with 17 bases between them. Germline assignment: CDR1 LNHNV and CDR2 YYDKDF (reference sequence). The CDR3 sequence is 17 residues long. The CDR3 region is CATSRSWWDNTNTEAFF. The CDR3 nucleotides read TGTGCCACCAGCAGATCCTGGTGGGACAATACGAACACTGAAGCTTTCTTT. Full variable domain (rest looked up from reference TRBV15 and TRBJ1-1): DAMVIQNPRYQVTQFGKPVTLSCSQTLNHNVMYWYQQKSSQAPKLLFHYYDKDFNNEADTPDNFQSRRPNTSFCFLDIRSPGLGDTAMYLCATSRSWWDNTNTEAFFGQGTRLTVV.

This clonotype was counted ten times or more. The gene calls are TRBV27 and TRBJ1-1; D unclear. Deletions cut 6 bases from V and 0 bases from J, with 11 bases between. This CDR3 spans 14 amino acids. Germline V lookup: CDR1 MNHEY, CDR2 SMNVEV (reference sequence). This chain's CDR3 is CASSYSGVNTEAFF. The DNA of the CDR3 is TGTGCCAGCAGCTATTCCGGCGTGAACACTGAAGCTTTCTTT.

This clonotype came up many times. CDR3 amino acids: CASFLGDYNEQFF. The CDR3 DNA reads TGCGCCAGTTTTCTAGGGGACTACAATGAGCAGTTCTTC. The chain uses TRBV5-1 and TRBJ2-1; tentatively, D is TRBD1 (5 bases). The V end was cut by 8 bases, the J end by 3 bases, with 12 bases between. Germline CDR1 is SGHRS and CDR2 is YFSETQ. The CDR3 is 13 amino acids.

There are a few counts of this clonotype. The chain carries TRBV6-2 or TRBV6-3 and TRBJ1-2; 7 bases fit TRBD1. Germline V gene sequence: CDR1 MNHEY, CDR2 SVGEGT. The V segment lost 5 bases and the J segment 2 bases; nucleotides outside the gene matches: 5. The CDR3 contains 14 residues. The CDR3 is CASSPGTANYGYTF. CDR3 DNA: TGTGCCAGCAGTCCCGGGACAGCAAACTATGGCTACACCTTC.

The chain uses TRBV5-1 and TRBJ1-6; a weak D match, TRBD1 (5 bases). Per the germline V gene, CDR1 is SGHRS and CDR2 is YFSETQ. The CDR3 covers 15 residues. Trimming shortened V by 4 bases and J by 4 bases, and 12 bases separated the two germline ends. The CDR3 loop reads CASSRDGMYNSPLHF. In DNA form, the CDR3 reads TGCGCCAGCAGCCGGGACGGAATGTATAATTCACCCCTCCACTTT.

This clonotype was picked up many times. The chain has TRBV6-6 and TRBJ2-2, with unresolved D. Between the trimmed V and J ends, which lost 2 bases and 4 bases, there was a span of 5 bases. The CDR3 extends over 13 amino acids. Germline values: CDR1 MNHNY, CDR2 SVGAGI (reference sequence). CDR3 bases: TGTGCCAGCAGTTACGGGGTCACCGGGGAGCTGTTTTTT. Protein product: CASSYGVTGELFF.

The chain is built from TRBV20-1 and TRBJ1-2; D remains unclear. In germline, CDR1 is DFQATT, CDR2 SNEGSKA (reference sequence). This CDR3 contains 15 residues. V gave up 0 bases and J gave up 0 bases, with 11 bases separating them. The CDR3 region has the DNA TGCAGTGCTAGAGATCCGACAAAAACTAACTATGGCTACACCTTC. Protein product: CSARDPTKTNYGYTF.

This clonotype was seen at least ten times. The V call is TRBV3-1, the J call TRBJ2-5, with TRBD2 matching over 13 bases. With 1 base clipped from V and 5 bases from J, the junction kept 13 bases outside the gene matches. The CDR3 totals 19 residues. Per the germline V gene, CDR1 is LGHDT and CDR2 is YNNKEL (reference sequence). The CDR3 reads CASSQGQLAGGPLGETQYF. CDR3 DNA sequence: TGTGCCAGCAGCCAAGGCCAACTAGCGGGAGGGCCTTTGGGGGAGACCCAGTACTTC.

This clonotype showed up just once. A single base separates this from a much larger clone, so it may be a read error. The DNA for the CDR3 is TGTGCCATCAGCGTAAAACTAGTTGAGCAGTTCTTC. Residues: CAISVKLVEQFF. This chain uses TRBV7-8 with TRBJ2-1; D is possibly TRBD2 (5 bases). The length of the CDR3 is 12 residues. CDR1 is SGHVS and CDR2 is FQNEAQ in the germline V gene.

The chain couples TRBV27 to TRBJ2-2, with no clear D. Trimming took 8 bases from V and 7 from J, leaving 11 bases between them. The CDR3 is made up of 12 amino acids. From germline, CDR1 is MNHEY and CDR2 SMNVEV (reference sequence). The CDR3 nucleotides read TGTGCCAGCGGTTACGTGGACGGGGAGCTGTTTTTT. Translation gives CASGYVDGELFF.

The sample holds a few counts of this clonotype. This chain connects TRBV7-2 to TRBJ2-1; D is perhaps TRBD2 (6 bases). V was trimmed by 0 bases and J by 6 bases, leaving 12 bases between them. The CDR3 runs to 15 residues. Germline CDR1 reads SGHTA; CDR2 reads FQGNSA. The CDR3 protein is CASSLAGRIGNEQFF. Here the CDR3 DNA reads TGTGCCAGCAGCTTAGCCGGGAGAATAGGCAATGAGCAGTTCTTC. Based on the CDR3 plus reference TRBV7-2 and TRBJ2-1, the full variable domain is GAGVSQSPSNKVTEKGKDVELRCDPISGHTALYWYRQSLGQGLEFLIYFQGNSAPDKSGLPSDRFSAERTGGSVSTLTIQRTQQEDSAVYLCASSLAGRIGNEQFFGPGTRLTVL.

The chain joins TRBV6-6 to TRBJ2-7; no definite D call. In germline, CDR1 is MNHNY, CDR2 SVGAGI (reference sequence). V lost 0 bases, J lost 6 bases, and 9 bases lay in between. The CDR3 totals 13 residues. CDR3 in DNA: TGTGCCAGCAGTTACTCCTCCCCCGGCGAGCAGTACTTC. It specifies CASSYSSPGEQYF.

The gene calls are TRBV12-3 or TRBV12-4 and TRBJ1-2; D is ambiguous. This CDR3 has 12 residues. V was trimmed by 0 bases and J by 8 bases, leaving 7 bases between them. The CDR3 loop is CASSLARGGYTF. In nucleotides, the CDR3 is TGTGCCAGCAGTTTAGCGCGGGGAGGCTACACCTTC.

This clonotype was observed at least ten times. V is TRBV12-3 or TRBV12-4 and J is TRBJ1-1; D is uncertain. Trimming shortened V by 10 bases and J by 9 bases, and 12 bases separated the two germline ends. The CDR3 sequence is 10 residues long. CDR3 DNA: TGTGCCATCTCGGGAGGACAAGCTTTCTTT. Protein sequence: CAISGGQAFF.

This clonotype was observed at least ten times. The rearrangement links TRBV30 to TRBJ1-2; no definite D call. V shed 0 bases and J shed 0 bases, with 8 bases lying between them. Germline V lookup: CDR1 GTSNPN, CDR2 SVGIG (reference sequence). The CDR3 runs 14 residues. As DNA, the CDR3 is TGTGCCTGGAGTGTACGGTTCTCTAACTATGGCTACACCTTC. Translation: CAWSVRFSNYGYTF.

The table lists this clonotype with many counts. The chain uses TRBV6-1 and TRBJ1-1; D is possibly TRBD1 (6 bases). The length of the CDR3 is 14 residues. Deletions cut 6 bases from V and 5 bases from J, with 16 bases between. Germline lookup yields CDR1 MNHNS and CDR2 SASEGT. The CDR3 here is CASSVTGIGTEAFF. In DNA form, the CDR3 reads TGTGCCAGCAGCGTAACAGGGATCGGGACTGAAGCTTTCTTT.